Below, 17 T cell receptor beta chains from the same sample are listed, as sequenced in a study of synovial regulatory T cells in juvenile arthritis. Profiled with immunoSEQ multiplex PCR; TCRdb holds only in-frame clones, not every one. The listing records 6,000 to 8,000 clones. Sequencing used Treg cells from blood. Subset given: remaining (HLA-DR-negative) circulating blood Treg cells. The receptors were sampled from a donor aged 2-30 years with juvenile idiopathic arthritis.

J is TRBJ2-7 and V is TRBV5-1; TCRdb calls TRBD2, which cannot be checked without DNA. Germline lookup yields CDR1 SGHRS and CDR2 YFSETQ. The CDR3 totals 17 residues. DNA for this receptor is not on file. CDR3 sequence reads: CASSPGLAGGPGHEQYF.

The CDR3 loop reads CASSGGRTGIANYGYTF. This sequence joins TRBV2 and TRBJ1-2. Per germline, CDR1 SNHLY and CDR2 FYNNEI. This CDR3 is built from 17 residues. No coding sequence is recorded.

The chain couples TRBV19 to TRBJ1-1; as DNA is missing, the TRBD1 call by TCRdb cannot be tested. Germline V gene lookup returns CDR1 LNHDA and CDR2 SQIVND (reference sequence). The length of the CDR3 is 14 residues. DNA is not on record. The CDR3: CASRGQGMNTEAFF.

This sequence joins TRBV5-5 and TRBJ2-4; there is no DNA to check the TCRdb D call of TRBD1. This CDR3 has 13 amino acids. No DNA was logged. The germline V gene has CDR1 SGHKS and CDR2 YYEKEE (reference sequence). CDR3 loop: CASSPGQGNIQYF.

The V gene is TRBV10-2, the J gene TRBJ1-5; TCRdb returns TRBD1, unconfirmable since there is no DNA. The germline gives CDR1 WSHSY, CDR2 SAAADI. The CDR3 is 13 amino acids. No DNA is listed. CDR3: CASSAGVEQPQHF.

This chain joins TRBV18 and TRBJ1-3. Looked up from germline, CDR1 is KGHSH and CDR2 is LQKENI. The CDR3 extends over 16 amino acids. There is no recorded DNA. Here the CDR3 reads CASSPPRLMGGNTIYF.

This chain uses TRBV2 with TRBJ2-4; there is no DNA to check the TCRdb D call of TRBD2. The CDR3 is made up of 12 amino acids. The entry carries no DNA sequence. In germline, CDR1 is SNHLY, CDR2 FYNNEI. The CDR3 protein is CATQDWLNIQYF. Together with reference TRBV2 and TRBJ2-4, the CDR3 gives the full variable domain: EPEVTQTPSHQVTQMGQEVILRCVPISNHLYFYWYRQILGQKVEFLVSFYNNEISEKSEIFDDQFSVERPDGSNFTLKIRSTKLEDSAMYFCATQDWLNIQYFGAGTRLSVL.

This rearrangement joins TRBV6-5 to TRBJ2-7; TCRdb's D gene call, TRBD1, goes unchecked for lack of DNA. Germline V lookup: CDR1 MNHEY, CDR2 SVGAGI. The CDR3 has 15 residues. DNA for this receptor is not on file. This CDR3 reads CASSYGDRGTYEQYF.

This chain joins TRBV5-1 and TRBJ1-2; TCRdb lists TRBD1, though no DNA is available to test this call. The CDR3 length is 13 residues. The DNA is unrecorded. Germline loops: CDR1 SGHRS, CDR2 YFSETQ. CDR3 amino acids: CASSLPQGAVYTF.

The V gene is TRBV10-3, the J gene TRBJ2-1; TCRdb designates TRBD2, a call that cannot be tested without DNA. This CDR3 has 18 amino acids. The DNA is unrecorded. Germline CDR1 ENHRY, CDR2 SYGVKD. This CDR3 is CAISETSGRRLAYNEQFF.

CDR3 in amino acids: CASSFGPRSGELFF. This chain joins TRBV7-9 and TRBJ2-2. The CDR3 extends over 14 amino acids. No DNA is given. The germline V gene encodes CDR1 SEHNR and CDR2 FQNEAQ (reference sequence).

The chain couples TRBV7-8 to TRBJ2-7; TCRdb designates TRBD1, a call that cannot be tested without DNA. The CDR3 is 13 amino acids. Only the protein sequence is given. Germline V CDR1 and CDR2: SGHVS, FQNEAQ. The chain's CDR3 is CASSHTGSYEQYF.

This sequence joins TRBV18 and TRBJ1-2. The CDR3 length is 16 residues. No nucleotide data were recorded. Germline CDR1 and CDR2: KGHSH and LQKENI. CDR3: CASSPPKVLSNYGYTF.

V gene TRBV4-1 combines with J gene TRBJ2-7; TCRdb indicates TRBD2, and absent DNA this call remains unverified. Germline V gene data show CDR1 as MGHRA and CDR2 as YSYEKL. This CDR3 is 14 amino acids long. The protein alone is recorded here. The chain's CDR3 is CASSPPGRSYEQYF.

This chain joins TRBV7-9 and TRBJ2-1; TCRdb reports TRBD2, a call that lacks DNA to check it against. This CDR3 spans 16 amino acids. The DNA is not on file. Germline V gene data show CDR1 as SEHNR and CDR2 as FQNEAQ (reference sequence). CDR3 sequence reads: CASSKSGTVLPNEQFF.

V gene TRBV19 combines with J gene TRBJ1-2; TCRdb gives TRBD1 as the D gene, but with no DNA this cannot be confirmed. The length of the CDR3 is 16 residues. The protein alone is recorded here. Germline-derived CDR1 and CDR2 are LNHDA and SQIVND (reference sequence). This chain's CDR3 is CATVGQGARGPSGYTF.

The gene calls are TRBV9 and TRBJ1-4; TCRdb returns TRBD1, unconfirmable since there is no DNA. In germline, CDR1 is SGDLS, CDR2 YYNGEE. The CDR3 consists of 15 residues. The protein alone is recorded here. This CDR3 is CASSLRTGLYEKLFF.